A single sample gave rise to the 25 T cell receptor beta chains below, sequenced in a study of regulatory T cells in long-lasting Graves disease. Time point given: persistent/refractory GD, antithyroid drugs over 5 years with positive TRAb. From PBMCs, RNA was extracted and then used to make the TCR library. Building of the TCR beta libraries involved iRepertoire HTBI primers and Arm-PCR of CDR3 regions. TCRdb re-analysed the multiplex PCR reads in MiXCR, keeping a single row per CDR3 protein. The sample consists of 500,000 to 800,000 distinct CDR3 sequences, 25% to 35% of them appearing once. The source material was peripheral blood mononuclear cells (PBMCs), sampled when the disease was refractory, from a patient treated with antithyroid drugs. Receptors originate from a female donor with Graves disease.

In this sample, this clonotype turned up a few times. J is TRBJ2-5 and V is TRBV7-6, with 9 nucleotides matching TRBD2. With 6 bases clipped from V and 3 bases from J, the junction kept 11 bases outside the gene matches. This CDR3 comprises 16 residues. The germline V gene encodes CDR1 SGHVS and CDR2 FNYEAQ. CDR3 residues: CASSSLSGSWEETQYF. DNA for the CDR3: TGTGCCAGCAGTTCCCTTAGCGGGAGCTGGGAAGAGACCCAGTACTTC.

This chain's CDR3 is CASSLDPGPQPPLHF. The DNA of the CDR3 is TGCGCCAGCAGCTTGGATCCAGGGCCCCAACCACCCCTCCACTTT. The V and J genes are TRBV5-1 and TRBJ1-6; tentative D call: TRBD1 (5 bases). The CDR3 spans 15 residues. The germline V gene encodes CDR1 SGHRS and CDR2 YFSETQ. The ends were cut back, 0 bases at V and 11 bases at J, with 15 bases in the middle.

The chain combines TRBV20-1 with TRBJ1-1; 8 bases fit TRBD1. V was pared by 6 bases and J by 1 base, with 13 bases of the junction left unmatched. The CDR3 totals 16 residues. CDR1 and CDR2 (germline): DFQATT, SNEGSKA (reference sequence). Here the CDR3 DNA reads TGCAGTGCCCCTACCGAATGGACAGGGAGGAACACTGAAGCTTTCTTT. Amino acid sequence: CSAPTEWTGRNTEAFF.

The chain couples TRBV7-2 to TRBJ2-2, with D maybe TRBD2 (6 bases). The V end was cut by 3 bases, the J end by 6 bases, with 23 bases between. Germline values: CDR1 SGHTA, CDR2 FQGNSA. CDR3 length: 18 residues. CDR3 protein: CASSFRRGTREAAGELFF. CDR3 coding DNA: TGTGCCAGCAGCTTTAGGAGGGGAACCCGGGAAGCCGCCGGGGAGCTGTTTTTT.

There are a few counts of this clonotype. The rearrangement uses TRBV19 and TRBJ1-6, with unresolved D. CDR3 length: 16 residues. The germline V and J ends were trimmed by 8 bases and 10 bases, with 24 bases remaining between them. Germline CDR1 LNHDA, CDR2 SQIVND (reference sequence). The CDR3 DNA reads as TGTGCCAGTGGCCAGAAGGGTCCGGGTCTGCAATCACCCCTCCACTTT. Amino acid sequence: CASGQKGPGLQSPLHF.

This chain's CDR3 is CASSPSGSSTGELFF. The CDR3 nucleotides read TGTGCCAGCAGCCCTAGCGGGAGTTCCACCGGGGAGCTGTTTTTT. The chain joins TRBV3-1 to TRBJ2-2; 10 bases agree with TRBD2. The CDR3 length is 15 residues. Germline CDR1 LGHDT, CDR2 YNNKEL (reference sequence). The trim removed 4 bases at V and 4 bases at J, leaving 3 bases unmatched. Based on the CDR3 plus reference TRBV3-1 and TRBJ2-2, the full variable domain is DTAVSQTPKYLVTQMGNDKSIKCEQNLGHDTMYWYKQDSKKFLKIMFSYNNKELIINETVPNRFSPKSPDKAHLNLHINSLELGDSAVYFCASSPSGSSTGELFFGEGSRLTVL.

The gene calls are TRBV30 and TRBJ1-1; D is unresolved. This CDR3 is built from 13 residues. Germline V gives CDR1 GTSNPN, CDR2 SVGIG (reference sequence). The V end lost 2 bases, the J end lost 1 base, and 8 bases lay between the germline ends. The CDR3, as DNA: TGTGCCTGGAGTAAACAGACGAACACTGAAGCTTTCTTT. Translation gives CAWSKQTNTEAFF.

With respect to this clonotype: Just one base apart from a much larger clone, this may be a read error. This chain connects TRBV6-2 or TRBV6-3 to TRBJ1-2; a weak D match, TRBD1 (5 bases). The CDR3 extends over 15 amino acids. Germline CDR1 is MNHEY and CDR2 is SVGEGT. CDR3 region: CANSADSFPNYGYTF. CDR3 in DNA: TGTGCCAACAGTGCAGACAGCTTTCCTAACTATGGCTACACCTTC.

This clonotype came up many times. The CDR3 nucleotides are TGTGCCAGCAGTGTAACAGGGGAAGAGACCCAGTACTTC. Its protein product is CASSVTGEETQYF. The chain recombines TRBV6-1 with TRBJ2-5; 7 positions agree with TRBD1. Germline trimming cut 4 bases from V and 3 bases from J; bases unmatched to any gene: 2. This CDR3 region has 13 residues. The germline CDR1 and CDR2 sequences are MNHNS and SASEGT.

The chain recombines TRBV9 with TRBJ2-7, with 8 bases aligning to TRBD1. The CDR3 length is 15 residues. The V gene end was trimmed by 2 bases and the J gene end by 2 bases; junction bases not matched to a gene: 6. Per germline, CDR1 SGDLS and CDR2 YYNGEE. DNA of the CDR3: TGTGCCAGCAGCGTCGAGGCAGGGGGCCCCTACGAGCAGTACTTC. Amino acid sequence: CASSVEAGGPYEQYF. Full variable domain (outside the CDR3, taken from reference TRBV9 and TRBJ2-7): DSGVTQTPKHLITATGQRVTLRCSPRSGDLSVYWYQQSLDQGLQFLIQYYNGEERAKGNILERFSAQQFPDLHSELNLSSLELGDSALYFCASSVEAGGPYEQYFGPGTRLTVT.

In this sample, this clonotype turned up a few times. This chain uses TRBV20-1 with TRBJ1-2, with 11 nucleotides matching TRBD1. The CDR3 contains 17 residues. After removal of 2 bases from V and 3 bases from J, the junction contained 11 bases not matched to a gene. CDR1 is DFQATT and CDR2 is SNEGSKA in the germline V gene (reference sequence). DNA for the CDR3: TGCAGTGCTAGAAGAGGAGGACAGGGGGCTTGGGACTATGGCTACACCTTC. It is translated as CSARRGGQGAWDYGYTF.

The table lists this clonotype with many counts. The chain links TRBV6-1 to TRBJ2-5; D not certain. CDR3 length: 13 residues. Trimming shortened V by 2 bases and J by 5 bases, and 9 bases separated the two germline ends. Germline assignment: CDR1 MNHNS and CDR2 SASEGT. The CDR3 loop reads CASSEIGRETQYF. The CDR3 DNA reads TGTGCCAGCAGTGAAATTGGCAGGGAGACCCAGTACTTC.

The chain is built from TRBV5-1 and TRBJ1-3; D ambiguous. Germline V gives CDR1 SGHRS, CDR2 YFSETQ. The CDR3 has 16 amino acids. V lost 1 base and J lost 2, with 13 bases in between. The CDR3 nucleotides read TGCGCCAGCAGCTTGAACCCGACGGTAACTGGAAACACCATATATTTT. It yields the protein CASSLNPTVTGNTIYF.

This clonotype was observed at least ten times. This chain connects TRBV24-1 to TRBJ1-1, with D uncertain. This CDR3 has 13 residues. Germline CDR1 reads KGHDR; CDR2 reads SFDVKD. V lost 6 bases to trimming and J lost 1 base, with 8 bases between them. CDR3 amino acids: CATSNSQNTEAFF. The CDR3 coding sequence is TGTGCCACCAGTAATTCCCAGAACACTGAAGCTTTCTTT.

This clonotype showed up many times. This CDR3 is CASSAHTEAFF. The CDR3 DNA sequence: TGTGCCAGCAGCGCGCACACTGAAGCTTTCTTT. The rearrangement joins TRBV28 to TRBJ1-1; D remains unclear. CDR3 length: 11 amino acids. Germline loops: CDR1 MDHEN, CDR2 SYDVKM. Trimming removed 6 bases from V and 3 bases from J, with 5 bases in between.

The sample holds many counts of this clonotype. This chain joins TRBV30 and TRBJ1-6; TRBD1 is a possible D gene (5 bases). This CDR3 contains 14 residues. Germline V lookup: CDR1 GTSNPN, CDR2 SVGIG (reference sequence). The V and J ends lost 0 bases and 8 bases respectively, with 11 bases between them. CDR3 sequence (DNA): TGTGCCTGGAGTGTAGAGGGGAGGGATTCACCCCTCCACTTT. Amino acid sequence: CAWSVEGRDSPLHF.

This rearrangement joins TRBV7-3 to TRBJ2-3; possibly TRBD2 for D (6 bases). Trimming left V 2 bases short and J 4 bases short, with 13 bases between. This CDR3 comprises 15 residues. Germline loops: CDR1 SGHTA, CDR2 FQGTGA. The DNA for the CDR3 is TGTGCCAGCAGCTTAGGTCGCGGGACTCCAGATACGCAGTATTTT. Encoded protein: CASSLGRGTPDTQYF.

This chain joins TRBV4-1 and TRBJ1-1, with 7 bases fitting TRBD1. After removal of 5 bases from V and 8 bases from J, the junction contained 8 bases not matched to a gene. CDR1 and CDR2 (germline): MGHRA, YSYEKL. This CDR3 contains 13 residues. The CDR3 is CASSSRTGGEAFF. For the CDR3, the DNA is TGCGCCAGCAGCTCACGGACAGGAGGAGAAGCTTTCTTT.

In this sample, this clonotype turned up a few times. CDR3 sequence: CASSLTGSPEKLFF. In DNA form, the CDR3 reads TGTGCCAGCAGCTTGACAGGGTCCCCTGAAAAACTGTTTTTT. This chain connects TRBV7-9 to TRBJ1-4, with 7 bases identical to TRBD1. This CDR3 contains 14 residues. Germline assignment: CDR1 SEHNR and CDR2 FQNEAQ (reference sequence). Trimming took 3 bases from V and 7 from J; bases not matched to a gene: 5. The complete variable domain, with remaining parts taken from reference TRBV7-9 and TRBJ1-4, reads DTGVSQNPRHKITKRGQNVTFRCDPISEHNRLYWYRQTLGQGPEFLTYFQNEAQLEKSRLLSDRFSAERPKGSFSTLEIQRTEQGDSAMYLCASSLTGSPEKLFFGSGTQLSVL.

The DNA of the CDR3 is TGTGCCAGCAGGACACAGGGGGGAACGGAAAAACTGTTTTTT. Translating gives CASRTQGGTEKLFF. This sequence joins TRBV5-6 and TRBJ1-4, with 8 nucleotides matching TRBD1. V dropped 5 bases and J dropped 8; count of bases not matched to a gene: 8. The CDR3 has 14 amino acids. The germline CDR1 and CDR2 sequences are SGHDT and YYEEEE.

The chain couples TRBV6-5 to TRBJ1-4; D remains unclear. Germline V gene lookup returns CDR1 MNHEY and CDR2 SVGAGI. V was trimmed by 3 bases and J by 8 bases, leaving 13 bases between them. The CDR3 totals 14 residues. This chain's CDR3 is CASSYEGNREKLFF. The CDR3 coding sequence is TGTGCCAGCAGTTATGAAGGGAATAGAGAAAAACTGTTTTTT.

The rearrangement joins TRBV9 to TRBJ2-7; unclear D gene. Germline CDR1 reads SGDLS; CDR2 reads YYNGEE. The CDR3 spans 12 residues. Trimming took off 3 bases at V and 0 bases at J, with 4 bases between the two ends. The CDR3 DNA follows: TGTGCCAGCAGCGAGCCCTCCTACGAGCAGTACTTC. This codes for CASSEPSYEQYF.

A few counts support this clonotype. V gene TRBV5-5 combines with J gene TRBJ1-1, with a possible D match to TRBD1 (5 bases). CDR3 length: 15 amino acids. Germline CDR1 and CDR2: SGHKS and YYEKEE (reference sequence). V gave up 1 base and J gave up 2 bases, with 12 bases separating them. The CDR3 DNA follows: TGTGCCAGCAGCTTGTGGGGGGGAACCAACACTGAAGCTTTCTTT. Protein: CASSLWGGTNTEAFF.

The chain is built from TRBV5-1 and TRBJ2-3, with D maybe TRBD1 (5 bases). V gave up 1 base and J gave up 2 bases, with 17 bases separating them. CDR3 length equals 17 residues. The germline V gene encodes CDR1 SGHRS and CDR2 YFSETQ. The CDR3 nucleotides are TGCGCCAGCAGCTTGTGGTGGCAGGGTAGTACCACAGATACGCAGTATTTT. It codes for CASSLWWQGSTTDTQYF.

In DNA form, the CDR3 reads TGTGCCAGCAGCTTAGAGGTCAGAATCAATGAGCAGTTCTTC. Protein: CASSLEVRINEQFF. The chain is built from TRBV7-9 and TRBJ2-1; D uncertain. Germline-derived CDR1 and CDR2 are SEHNR and FQNEAQ (reference sequence). This CDR3 spans 14 amino acids. The ends were cut back, 1 base at V and 6 bases at J, with 10 bases in the middle.